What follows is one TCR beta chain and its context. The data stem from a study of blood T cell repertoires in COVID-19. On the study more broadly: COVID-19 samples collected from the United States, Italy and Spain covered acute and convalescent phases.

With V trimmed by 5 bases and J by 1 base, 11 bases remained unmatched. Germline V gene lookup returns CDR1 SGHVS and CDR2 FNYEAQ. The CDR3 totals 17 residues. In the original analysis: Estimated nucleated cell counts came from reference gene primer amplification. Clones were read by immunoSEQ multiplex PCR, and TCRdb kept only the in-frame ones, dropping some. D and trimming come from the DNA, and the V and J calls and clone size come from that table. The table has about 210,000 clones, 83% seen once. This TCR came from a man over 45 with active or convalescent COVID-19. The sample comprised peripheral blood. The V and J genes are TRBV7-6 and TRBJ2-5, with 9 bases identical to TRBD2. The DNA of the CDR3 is TGTGCCAGCAGCCTGGGAGGGAGCGGGGGGCTCCAAGAGACCCAGTACTTC. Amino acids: CASSLGGSGGLQETQYF.